One and the same sample provided the 8 T cell receptor beta chains below, sequenced in a study of T cells in Graves' hyperthyroidism and ophthalmopathy. Template material for amplifying TCR beta CDR3 regions consisted of RNA transcripts. HTBI primers drove first-round RT-PCR of the TCR CDR3. TCRdb re-called the multiplex PCR reads with MiXCR, one entry per CDR3 protein. The sample includes about 130,000 distinct CDR3 sequences, approximately 20% of them seen just once. The source material was blood. These receptors were collected from a woman between 45 and 60 years old with Graves' hyperthyroidism that later progressed to Graves' ophthalmopathy.

The chain couples TRBV5-6 to TRBJ1-4; D ambiguous. V was shortened by 0 bases and J by 5 bases, with 8 bases between the two germline ends. This CDR3 comprises 14 residues. CDR1 and CDR2 from the germline V gene are SGHDT and YYEEEE. CDR3 DNA: TGTGCCAGCAGCTTGGCGCGGAGCAATGAAAAACTGTTTTTT. It translates to CASSLARSNEKLFF.

This clonotype was counted at least ten times. V gene TRBV20-1 combines with J gene TRBJ2-1; TRBD1 might be the D (6 bases). V was clipped by 6 bases and J by 8 bases, with 11 bases between them. CDR3 length: 11 residues. Germline loops: CDR1 DFQATT, CDR2 SNEGSKA (reference sequence). CDR3 sequence reads: CSANHRDEQFF. Written as DNA, the CDR3 is TGCAGTGCAAATCACAGGGATGAGCAGTTCTTC.

This sequence joins TRBV3-1 and TRBJ1-1; 7 nucleotides match TRBD1. The CDR3 consists of 14 residues. The junction had 15 bases not matched to a gene; V was cut back by 7 bases and J by 10 bases. Germline CDR1 LGHDT, CDR2 YNNKEL (reference sequence). As DNA, the CDR3 is TGTGCCAGCACCCCGAATCGACAGGGTTTCAGAGCTTTCTTT. This encodes CASTPNRQGFRAFF.

Many counts were recorded for this clonotype. The chain couples TRBV20-1 to TRBJ2-7; 7 nucleotides line up with TRBD1. The J segment lost 0 bases and the V segment lost 5 bases, leaving 10 bases of the junction unmatched. Germline lookup yields CDR1 DFQATT and CDR2 SNEGSKA (reference sequence). The length of the CDR3 is 15 residues. The CDR3 protein is CSARPVDRASYEQYF. The CDR3 bases are TGCAGTGCTCGCCCCGTCGACAGGGCCTCCTACGAGCAGTACTTC.

The chain couples TRBV7-2 to TRBJ2-1; D uncertain. Trimming cost V 5 bases and J 0 bases, with 23 bases left between them. This CDR3 has 19 amino acids. From germline, CDR1 is SGHTA and CDR2 FQGNSA. CDR3 sequence reads: CASSTIRGFGGVSYNEQFF. In DNA, the CDR3 is TGTGCCAGCAGCACGATCCGCGGATTTGGTGGAGTCTCCTACAATGAGCAGTTCTTC.

This clonotype was detected ten times or more. Here the CDR3 reads CASSQDLAAYEQYF. The CDR3 region has the DNA TGTGCCAGCAGCCAAGATCTAGCGGCCTACGAGCAGTACTTC. V and J are TRBV3-1 and TRBJ2-7, with 7 bases identical to TRBD2. Germline values: CDR1 LGHDT, CDR2 YNNKEL (reference sequence). CDR3 length: 14 residues. Trimming at V came to 0 bases and at J to 2 bases, leaving 1 base not matched to a gene.

Regarding this clonotype: A much larger clone differs by one base, so this may be a read error. Here the CDR3 omits its conserved ending phenylalanine or tryptophan, so a read error is the likely source. V usage is TRBV10-3 and J usage is TRBJ2-7; 9 bases are shared with TRBD2. CDR1 is ENHRY, CDR2 SYGVKD, per germline. The CDR3 extends over 15 amino acids. Germline trimming cut 0 bases from V and 5 bases from J; bases unmatched to any gene: 5. This chain's CDR3 is CAISESAIAGDEQYL. DNA of the CDR3: TGTGCCATCAGTGAGTCGGCTATAGCGGGAGACGAGCAGTACCTC.

This sequence joins TRBV20-1 and TRBJ2-1; 13 nucleotides agree with TRBD2. The CDR3 loop spans 19 amino acids. CDR1 is DFQATT, CDR2 SNEGSKA, per germline (reference sequence). The junction had 15 bases not matched to a gene; V was cut back by 6 bases and J by 1 base. The chain's CDR3 is CSALTSGRALGLSYNEQFF. In DNA form, the CDR3 reads TGCAGTGCCCTTACTAGCGGGAGGGCCCTCGGATTGTCCTACAATGAGCAGTTCTTC.